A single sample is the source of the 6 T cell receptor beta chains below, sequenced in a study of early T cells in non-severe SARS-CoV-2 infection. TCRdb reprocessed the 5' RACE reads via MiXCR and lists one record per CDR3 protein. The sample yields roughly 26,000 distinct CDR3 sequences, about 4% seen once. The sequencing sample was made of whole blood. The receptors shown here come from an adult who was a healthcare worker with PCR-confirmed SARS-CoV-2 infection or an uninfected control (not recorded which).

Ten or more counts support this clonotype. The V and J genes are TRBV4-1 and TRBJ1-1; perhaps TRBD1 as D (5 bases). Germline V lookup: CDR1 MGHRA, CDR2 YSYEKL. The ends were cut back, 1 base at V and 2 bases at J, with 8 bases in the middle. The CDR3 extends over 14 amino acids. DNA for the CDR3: TGCGCCAGCAGCCAAGGCGGGGGAAACACTGAAGCTTTCTTT. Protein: CASSQGGGNTEAFF.

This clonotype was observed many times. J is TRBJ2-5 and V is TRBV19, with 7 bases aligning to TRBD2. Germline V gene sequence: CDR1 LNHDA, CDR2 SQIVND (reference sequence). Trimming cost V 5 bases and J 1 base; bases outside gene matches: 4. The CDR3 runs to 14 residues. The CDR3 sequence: CASSPTGGQETQYF. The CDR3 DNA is TGTGCCAGTAGTCCCACGGGGGGCCAAGAGACCCAGTACTTC.

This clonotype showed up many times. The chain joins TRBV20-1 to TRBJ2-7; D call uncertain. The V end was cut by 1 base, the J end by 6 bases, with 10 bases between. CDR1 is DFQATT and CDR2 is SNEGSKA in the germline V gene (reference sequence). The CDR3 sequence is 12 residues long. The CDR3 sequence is CSARATSPEQYF. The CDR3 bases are TGCAGTGCTAGAGCCACGTCTCCCGAGCAGTACTTC.

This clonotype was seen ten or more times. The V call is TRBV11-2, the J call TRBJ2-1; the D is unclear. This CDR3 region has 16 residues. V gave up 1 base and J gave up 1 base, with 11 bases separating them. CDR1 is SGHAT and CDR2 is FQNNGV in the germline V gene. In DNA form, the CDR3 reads TGTGCCAGCAGCTTAGTCCGGTTACTTTCCTACAATGAGCAGTTCTTC. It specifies CASSLVRLLSYNEQFF.

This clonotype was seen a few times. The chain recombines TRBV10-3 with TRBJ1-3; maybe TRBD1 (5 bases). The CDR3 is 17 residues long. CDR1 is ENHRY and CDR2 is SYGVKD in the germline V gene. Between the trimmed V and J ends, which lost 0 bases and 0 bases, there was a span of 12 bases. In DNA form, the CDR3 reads TGTGCCATCAGTGAGTCGGGCGGGGCCTACTCTGGAAACACCATATATTTT. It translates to CAISESGGAYSGNTIYF.

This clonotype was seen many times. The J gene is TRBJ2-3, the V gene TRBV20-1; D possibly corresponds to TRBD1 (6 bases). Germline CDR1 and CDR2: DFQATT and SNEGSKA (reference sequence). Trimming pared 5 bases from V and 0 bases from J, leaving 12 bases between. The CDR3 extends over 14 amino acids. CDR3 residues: CSALDSKSTDTQYF. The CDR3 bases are TGCAGTGCTTTGGACAGCAAGAGCACAGATACGCAGTATTTT.